Included here is one T cell receptor (beta chain) sequence, with context. The sample's time point: newly diagnosed GD, antithyroid drugs for less than 3 months. The TCR library used RNA extracted from PBMCs. This record belongs to a study of regulatory T cells in long-lasting Graves disease. Both iRepertoire HTBI primers and Arm-PCR of CDR3 regions were used to build the TCR beta libraries. TCRdb analysed the multiplex PCR reads with MiXCR anew, one entry per CDR3 protein. The sample includes about 610,000 distinct CDR3 sequences, roughly 15% of them seen just once. V lost 4 bases, J lost 6 bases, and 33 bases stayed unmatched. The CDR3 runs to 22 residues. CDR1 is SQVTM, CDR2 ANQGSEA, per germline. This same sample was also taken into another study, of T cells in Graves' hyperthyroidism and ophthalmopathy.

The chain links TRBV29-1 to TRBJ2-3, with 8 positions matching TRBD2. This clonotype was sampled from a man aged 18 to 29 with Graves disease. The sample was peripheral blood mononuclear cells (PBMCs), taken at new diagnosis, from a patient treated with antithyroid drugs. Here the CDR3 DNA reads TGCAGCGTTGGGATTGAGGCAGGGGTGCGCGGAGGGCGGGAGGCCCTGCGGGATACGCAGTATTTT. Translating it yields CSVGIEAGVRGGREALRDTQYF.